The 16 T cell receptor beta chains listed next were all sequenced from one sample in a study of kidney transplant recipient with SARS-CoV-2 infection. TCRdb re-analysed the reads in MiXCR, keeping a single row per CDR3 protein. The sample holds 200,000 to 300,000 distinct CDR3 sequences, more than 25% seen once. Sequencing used a blood sample, obtained at baseline and around day 110 from a kidney transplant recipient. The receptors originated from a male patient younger than 45 who had COVID-19 and was a kidney transplant recipient. A subset of T cells may come from the graft donor.

This clonotype was seen ten or more times. The rearrangement links TRBV11-2 to TRBJ1-4, with 7 positions matching TRBD1. Germline-derived CDR1 and CDR2 are SGHAT and FQNNGV. V lost 4 bases to trimming and J lost 5 bases; unmatched junction nucleotides: 4. This CDR3 region has 14 residues. CDR3 amino acids: CASSWDRDNEKLFF. The CDR3 nucleotides are TGTGCCAGCAGCTGGGACAGAGACAATGAAAAACTGTTTTTT.

There are many counts of this clonotype. J is TRBJ1-2 and V is TRBV7-7; no clear D gene. This CDR3 region has 17 residues. CDR1 is SSHAT and CDR2 is FNYEAQ in the germline V gene (reference sequence). The V end was cut by 3 bases, the J end by 4 bases, with 21 bases between. CDR3 coding DNA: TGTGCCAGCAGCTTCGATAGTAAGTGCCGAAAGACCTATGGCTACACCTTC. Translated, it gives CASSFDSKCRKTYGYTF.

In its sample, this clonotype was seen many times. This rearrangement joins TRBV12-3 or TRBV12-4 to TRBJ1-2; no definite D call. The germline V and J ends were trimmed by 3 bases and 6 bases, with 20 bases remaining between them. This CDR3 comprises 16 residues. DNA of the CDR3: TGTGCCAGCAGTTTTAGGGCCCCTATTGGTTCACATGGCTACACCTTC. Residues: CASSFRAPIGSHGYTF.

This clonotype was found many times. The chain combines TRBV18 with TRBJ1-1; the match to TRBD1 covers 7 bases. Unmatched junction bases numbered 9, after V lost 3 bases and J lost 2 bases. Germline-derived CDR1 and CDR2 are KGHSH and LQKENI. This CDR3 spans 16 amino acids. This chain's CDR3 is CASSPVRDRINTEAFF. In DNA, the CDR3 is TGTGCCAGCTCACCCGTCCGGGACAGAATAAACACTGAAGCTTTCTTT.

As regards this clonotype: Sequence at one end of the junction differs from germline and may be a read error. The rearrangement uses TRBV3-1 and TRBJ2-2; perhaps TRBD2 as D (5 bases). This CDR3 is 18 amino acids long. Germline-derived CDR1 and CDR2 are LGHDT and YNNKEL (reference sequence). The chain's CDR3 is CASSSSNPISGLTGELLF. In DNA, the CDR3 is TGTGCCAGCAGCTCGTCCAATCCCATTTCAGGCTTGACCGGGGAGCTGCTTTTT.

On this clonotype: A much bigger clone sits one base away, suggesting this may be a read error. V and J are TRBV3-1 and TRBJ2-1; TRBD1 is a possible D gene (6 bases). This CDR3 has 15 amino acids. Germline-derived CDR1 and CDR2 are LGHDT and YNNKEL (reference sequence). Here the CDR3 reads CASSQEDRDYNERFF. As DNA, the CDR3 is TGTGCCAGCAGCCAAGAGGACAGAGATTACAATGAGCGGTTCTTC.

As to this clonotype: Since a much larger clone is just one base distant, this may be a read error. The chain combines TRBV3-1 with TRBJ2-2, with a tentative D call TRBD2 (5 bases). This CDR3 is built from 18 residues. Germline V gene sequence: CDR1 LGHDT, CDR2 YNNKEL (reference sequence). The CDR3 DNA reads TGTGCCAGCAGCTGGCCCAATCCCATTTCAGGCTTGACCGGGGAGCTGCTTTTT. Translated: CASSWPNPISGLTGELLF.

A word on this clonotype: No conserved phenylalanine or tryptophan ends this CDR3, so it is likely a read error. The J gene is TRBJ1-2, the V gene TRBV2, with 7 positions matching TRBD1. CDR1 SNHLY and CDR2 FYNNEI come from the germline V gene. The CDR3 is 11 residues long. Trimming at V came to 7 bases and at J to 5 bases, leaving 1 base not matched to a gene. CDR3 coding DNA: TGTGCCAGCACGACAGGGTATGGCTACACCCTC. It specifies CASTTGYGYTL.

Note on this clonotype: A much bigger clone sits one base away, suggesting this may be a read error. The DNA of the CDR3 is TGTGCCAGCGGCTCCGGGACTCACTACGAGCAGTACTTC. Its protein product is CASGSGTHYEQYF. The gene calls are TRBV7-6 and TRBJ2-7, with D tentatively TRBD2 (6 bases). This CDR3 is 13 amino acids long. Germline V gene lookup returns CDR1 SGHVS and CDR2 FNYEAQ. Trimming removed 8 bases from V and 3 bases from J, with 14 bases in between.

In the case of this clonotype: A much larger clone differs from this one at a single base, so this may be a read error. The chain recombines TRBV4-1 with TRBJ2-7, with D perhaps being TRBD1 or TRBD2 (5 bases each). CDR3 length: 14 residues. CDR1 and CDR2 (germline): MGHRA, YSYEKL. In nucleotides, the CDR3 is TGCGCCAGCAGCCAACCCGGGGCCTCCTACGAGCAGTGCTTC. This gives the protein CASSQPGASYEQCF.

This clonotype was found once. A much bigger clone sits one base away, suggesting this may be a read error. The chain carries TRBV5-5 and TRBJ1-2; D unclear. Trimming stripped 7 bases from V and 4 bases from J, with 23 bases between. The CDR3 loop spans 16 amino acids. CDR1 SGHKS and CDR2 YYEKEE come from the germline V gene (reference sequence). CDR3 sequence: CASAIGVSRRTYGYTF. CDR3 coding DNA: TGTGCCAGCGCAATCGGTGTCTCGCGAAGGACCTATGGCTACACCTTC.

On this clonotype itself: This could be a read error, since a much larger clone is one nucleotide away. This chain connects TRBV6-1 to TRBJ1-3; D is undetermined. Trimming pared 5 bases from V and 0 bases from J, leaving 14 bases between. Per the germline V gene, CDR1 is MNHNS and CDR2 is SASEGT. The CDR3 length is 16 residues. The CDR3 DNA is TGTGCCAGCAGTAACCGACCGACCTACTCTGGAAACACCATATATTTT. Protein product: CASSNRPTYSGNTIYF.

This clonotype was seen at least ten times. The rearrangement links TRBV7-7 to TRBJ1-2; D unclear. CDR1 is SSHAT, CDR2 FNYEAQ, per germline (reference sequence). V dropped 5 bases and J dropped 4 bases, with 23 bases sitting between them. The CDR3 extends over 17 amino acids. The CDR3 spells CASSQTYKCRKTYGYTF. Here the CDR3 DNA reads TGTGCCAGCAGCCAGACGTATAAGTGCCGAAAGACCTATGGCTACACCTTC. Full variable domain (missing parts from reference TRBV7-7 and TRBJ1-2): GAGVSQSPRYKVTKRGQDVTLRCDPISSHATLYWYQQALGQGPEFLTYFNYEAQPDKSGLPSDRFSAERPEGSISTLTIQRTEQRDSAMYRCASSQTYKCRKTYGYTFGSGTRLTVV.

This clonotype was counted at least ten times. This chain connects TRBV12-3 or TRBV12-4 to TRBJ2-4; TRBD2 aligns across 15 bases. V lost 5 bases, J lost 1 base, and 12 bases stayed unmatched. The CDR3 sequence is 20 residues long. The CDR3 DNA reads TGTGCCAGCAGTCCACTTGGACTAGCGGGAGGGGAAGGGGCCAAAAACATTCAGTACTTC. This sequence encodes CASSPLGLAGGEGAKNIQYF.

Ten or more counts support this clonotype. The chain uses TRBV6-2 or TRBV6-3 and TRBJ2-2, with a weak D call TRBD2 (5 bases). This CDR3 region has 14 residues. Germline CDR1 MNHEY, CDR2 SVGEGT. V was pared by 0 bases and J by 5 bases, with 7 bases between. CDR3 region: CASSYSGGTGELFF. The CDR3 nucleotides read TGTGCCAGCAGTTACTCGGGCGGGACCGGGGAGCTGTTTTTT.

This clonotype was seen repeatedly, ten times or more. The rearrangement links TRBV6-8 to TRBJ1-2, with D unclear. V was pared by 5 bases and J by 4 bases, with 23 bases between. The CDR3 consists of 17 residues. The germline CDR1 and CDR2 sequences are MNHGY and SAAAGT. For the CDR3, the DNA is TGTGCCAGCAGTGGTATGCTACGCTCTAGAAAGACCTATGGCTACACCTTC. It codes for CASSGMLRSRKTYGYTF.